The entry below describes one TCR beta chain. Measured with immunoSEQ multiplex PCR; TCRdb has only the in-frame clones, and not every one. The sample has roughly 450,000 clones, more than 80% seen once. The sample comes from a study of control samples from healthy donors and cancer patients. The J segment lost 2 bases and the V segment lost 3 bases, leaving 6 bases of the junction unmatched. The V gene's germline CDR1 is SGHRS and CDR2 YFSETQ. This CDR3 region has 15 residues. V usage is TRBV5-1 and J usage is TRBJ2-7, with 9 nucleotides matching TRBD1. The source of this sequence is a man in his forties with head and neck cancer. The sample taken for sequencing was PBMCs. CDR3 coding DNA: TGCGCCAGCAGCTACGACAGGGGGGGCACCTACGAGCAGTACTTC. Translating gives CASSYDRGGTYEQYF.